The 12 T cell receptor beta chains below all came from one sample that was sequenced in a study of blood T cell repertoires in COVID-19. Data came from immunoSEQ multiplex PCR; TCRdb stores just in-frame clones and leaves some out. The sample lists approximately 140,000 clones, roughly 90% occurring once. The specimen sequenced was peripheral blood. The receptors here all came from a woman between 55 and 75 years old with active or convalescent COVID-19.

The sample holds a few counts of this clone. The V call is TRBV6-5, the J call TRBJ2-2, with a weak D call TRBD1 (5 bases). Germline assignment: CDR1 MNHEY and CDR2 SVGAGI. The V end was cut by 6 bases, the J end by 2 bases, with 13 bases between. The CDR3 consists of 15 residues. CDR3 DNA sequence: TGTGCCAGCAGAGGATGGCAGGGCAACACCGGGGAGCTGTTTTTT. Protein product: CASRGWQGNTGELFF.

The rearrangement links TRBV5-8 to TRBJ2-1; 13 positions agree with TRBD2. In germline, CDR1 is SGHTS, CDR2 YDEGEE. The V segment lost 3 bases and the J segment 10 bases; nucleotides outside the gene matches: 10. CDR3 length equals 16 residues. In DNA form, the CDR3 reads TGTGCCAGCAGCTCGCGACTAGCGGGGGGCGCGGGGGAGCAGTTCTTC. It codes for CASSSRLAGGAGEQFF.

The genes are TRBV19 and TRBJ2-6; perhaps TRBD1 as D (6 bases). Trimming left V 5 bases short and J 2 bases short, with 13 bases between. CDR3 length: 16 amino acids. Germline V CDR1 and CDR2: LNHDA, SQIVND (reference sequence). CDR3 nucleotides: TGTGCCAGTAGTGCCCGACAGGTGCCTGGGGCCAACGTCCTGACTTTC. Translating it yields CASSARQVPGANVLTF.

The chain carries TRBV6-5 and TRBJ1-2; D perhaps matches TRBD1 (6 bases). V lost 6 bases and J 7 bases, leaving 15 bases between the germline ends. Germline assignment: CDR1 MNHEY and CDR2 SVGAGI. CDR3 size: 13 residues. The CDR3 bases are TGTGCCAGCAGGAGTGGGGGCGGCTCTGGCTACACCTTC. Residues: CASRSGGGSGYTF.

The CDR3 reads CASSQLAGGPAGELFF. The DNA for the CDR3 is TGTGCCAGCAGCCAACTAGCGGGGGGGCCGGCCGGGGAGCTGTTTTTT. The V gene is TRBV3-1 (or the pseudogene TRBV3-2), the J gene TRBJ2-2; 12 nucleotides match TRBD2. Germline-derived CDR1 and CDR2 are LGHDT and YNNKEL (reference sequence). Germline trimming cut 2 bases from V and 6 bases from J; bases unmatched to any gene: 4. This CDR3 spans 16 amino acids.

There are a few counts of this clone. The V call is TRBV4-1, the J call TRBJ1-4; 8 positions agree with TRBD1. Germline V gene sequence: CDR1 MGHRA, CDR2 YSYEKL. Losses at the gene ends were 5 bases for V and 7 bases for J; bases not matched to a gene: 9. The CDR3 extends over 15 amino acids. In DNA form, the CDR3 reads TGCGCCAGCAGCTTCACAGGGGGATCGGGTGAAAAACTGTTTTTT. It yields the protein CASSFTGGSGEKLFF.

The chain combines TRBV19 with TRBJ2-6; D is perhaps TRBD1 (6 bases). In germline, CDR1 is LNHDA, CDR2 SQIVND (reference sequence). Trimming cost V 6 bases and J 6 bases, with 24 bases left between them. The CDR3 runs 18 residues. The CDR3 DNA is TGTGCCAGTAGGACTGATCGGGACACCCCTTCGGTGGCCAACGTCCTGACTTTC. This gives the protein CASRTDRDTPSVANVLTF.

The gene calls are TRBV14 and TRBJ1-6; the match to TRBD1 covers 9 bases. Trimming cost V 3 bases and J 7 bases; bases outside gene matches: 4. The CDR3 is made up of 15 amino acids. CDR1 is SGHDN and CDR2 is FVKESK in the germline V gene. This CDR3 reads CASSQAGQGNSPLHF. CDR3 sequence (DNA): TGTGCCAGCAGCCAGGCCGGACAGGGGAATTCACCCCTCCACTTT. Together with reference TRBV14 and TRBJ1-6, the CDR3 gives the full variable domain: EAGVTQFPSHSVIEKGQTVTLRCDPISGHDNLYWYRRVMGKEIKFLLHFVKESKQDESGMPNNRFLAERTGGTYSTLKVQPAELEDSGVYFCASSQAGQGNSPLHFGNGTRLTVT.

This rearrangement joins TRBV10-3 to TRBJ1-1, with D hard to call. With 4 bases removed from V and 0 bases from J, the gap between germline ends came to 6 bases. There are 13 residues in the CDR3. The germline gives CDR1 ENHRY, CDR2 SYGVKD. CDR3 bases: TGTGCCATCAGTGGGTCCATGAACACTGAAGCTTTCTTT. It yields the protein CAISGSMNTEAFF.

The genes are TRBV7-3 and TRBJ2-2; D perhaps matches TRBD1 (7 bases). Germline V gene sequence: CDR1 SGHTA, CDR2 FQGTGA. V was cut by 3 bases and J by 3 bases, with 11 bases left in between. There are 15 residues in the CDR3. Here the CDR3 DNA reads TGTGCCAGCAGCTTTGGCGGGACAGACACCGGGGAGCTGTTTTTT. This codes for CASSFGGTDTGELFF.

CDR3 sequence reads: CASSHGGTNEKLFF. CDR3 DNA: TGTGCCAGCAGCCATGGGGGGACTAATGAAAAACTGTTTTTT. The genes are TRBV7-8 and TRBJ1-4, with D maybe TRBD1 (5 bases). V was trimmed by 5 bases and J by 2 bases, leaving 9 bases between them. There are 14 residues in the CDR3. Germline CDR1 and CDR2: SGHVS and FQNEAQ.

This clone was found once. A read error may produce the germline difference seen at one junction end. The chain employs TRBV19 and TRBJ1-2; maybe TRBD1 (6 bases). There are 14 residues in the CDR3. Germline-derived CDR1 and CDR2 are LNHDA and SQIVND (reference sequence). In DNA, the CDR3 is TGTGTCAGTAGAGGAACAGGGAAAGACTATGGCTACACCTTC. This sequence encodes CVSRGTGKDYGYTF.